This passage covers 15 T cell receptor beta chains from one sample sequenced in a study of tumor-infiltrating lymphocytes in localized non-small cell lung cancer. TCRdb's table, derived via immunoSEQ multiplex PCR, lists solely in-frame clones and lacks some. The data show thousands of clones, less than 80% seen once. Input material: uninvolved lung tissue not adjacent to the tumor. These receptors were collected from a human donor with non-small cell lung cancer.

V usage is TRBV5-4 and J usage is TRBJ1-1; a possible D gene is TRBD1 (5 bases). The CDR3 extends over 13 amino acids. V lost 4 bases and J lost 4, with 11 bases in between. CDR1 is SGHNT, CDR2 YYREEE, per germline (reference sequence). In DNA form, the CDR3 reads TGTGCCAGCAGCCCACTTGGGGGCACTGAAGCTTTCTTT. Amino acids: CASSPLGGTEAFF.

The J gene is TRBJ2-1, the V gene TRBV29-1; 10 bases fit TRBD2. Trimming at V came to 0 bases and at J to 5 bases, leaving 10 bases not matched to a gene. The V gene's germline CDR1 is SQVTM and CDR2 ANQGSEA. The CDR3 spans 17 residues. CDR3 DNA: TGCAGCGTTGAAGATCTGGCTAGCGGGAGAGCAAACAATGAGCAGTTCTTC. Residues: CSVEDLASGRANNEQFF.

The chain couples TRBV7-9 to TRBJ2-7, with 9 bases fitting TRBD1. The CDR3 contains 16 residues. Germline values: CDR1 SEHNR, CDR2 FQNEAQ (reference sequence). V was clipped by 1 base and J by 3 bases; unmatched bases: 7. The CDR3 DNA reads TGTGCCAGCAGCTTAGTGGGACAGGGACGGAGCTACGAGCAGTACTTC. As protein: CASSLVGQGRSYEQYF. The whole variable domain, filled in from reference TRBV7-9 and TRBJ2-7, reads DTGVSQNPRHKITKRGQNVTFRCDPISEHNRLYWYRQTLGQGPEFLTYFQNEAQLEKSRLLSDRFSAERPKGSFSTLEIQRTEQGDSAMYLCASSLVGQGRSYEQYFGPGTRLTVT.

The chain couples TRBV29-1 to TRBJ2-3, with a weak D call TRBD2 (5 bases). The CDR3 loop spans 13 amino acids. CDR1 and CDR2 from the germline V gene are SQVTM and ANQGSEA. V was trimmed by 3 bases and J by 4 bases, leaving 11 bases between them. CDR3 loop: CSVDHGLPDTQYF. The DNA of the CDR3 is TGCAGCGTTGATCACGGACTCCCAGATACGCAGTATTTT.

Of note for this clone: The germline gene is not matched at one end of the junction; a read error may be the cause. The rearrangement uses TRBV2 and TRBJ2-7; 8 nucleotides match TRBD1. In germline, CDR1 is SNHLY, CDR2 FYNNEI. The CDR3 length is 11 residues. CDR3 coding DNA: TGTGCCAGCGCGCAAAAGGACAGGGAATCATTC. This codes for CASAQKDRESF.

The genes are TRBV28 and TRBJ2-5, with D possibly matching TRBD2 (5 bases). This CDR3 comprises 15 residues. The V end lost 2 bases, the J end lost 2 bases, and 12 bases lay between the germline ends. Germline assignment: CDR1 MDHEN and CDR2 SYDVKM. Here the CDR3 reads CASSLRLSLQETQYF. In nucleotides, the CDR3 is TGTGCCAGCAGTTTACGACTATCCTTACAAGAGACCCAGTACTTC.

V usage is TRBV5-1 and J usage is TRBJ2-5; D gene unclear. The germline V gene has CDR1 SGHRS and CDR2 YFSETQ. Trimming took 0 bases from V and 2 from J, leaving 8 bases between them. This CDR3 is built from 14 residues. The CDR3 coding sequence is TGCGCCAGCAGCTTGGGACGGATACAAGAGACCCAGTACTTC. This encodes CASSLGRIQETQYF.

This clone was observed once. J is TRBJ2-3 and V is TRBV7-6; 16 bases are a match to TRBD2. The V and J ends lost 4 bases and 5 bases, in that order; junction bases with no gene match: 12. Per the germline V gene, CDR1 is SGHVS and CDR2 is FNYEAQ. The CDR3 covers 19 residues. The CDR3 spells CASSSPTGTSGREGDTQYF. The CDR3 DNA reads as TGTGCCAGCAGCTCCCCGACCGGGACTAGCGGGAGGGAGGGAGATACGCAGTATTTT.

By proportion, this clone is medium-sized. This chain joins TRBV6-5 and TRBJ1-2; unclear D gene. Germline V CDR1 and CDR2: MNHEY, SVGAGI. V dropped 0 bases and J dropped 0 bases, with 11 bases sitting between them. The CDR3 runs 16 residues. CDR3 bases: TGTGCCAGCAGTTACTCGTCTTTCGGGGCTAACTATGGCTACACCTTC. Protein: CASSYSSFGANYGYTF.

The rearrangement joins TRBV7-2 to TRBJ2-1; D may be TRBD1 or TRBD2 (5 bases each). The CDR3 runs 14 residues. CDR1 is SGHTA, CDR2 FQGNSA, per germline. V was pared by 4 bases and J by 15 bases, with 22 bases between. The CDR3 spells CASSSESGTSFLFF. CDR3 DNA sequence: TGTGCCAGCAGCTCCGAGTCCGGGACCTCATTCCTGTTCTTC.

The rearrangement links TRBV13 to TRBJ2-4; D possibly corresponds to TRBD2 (6 bases). CDR3 length: 17 amino acids. Between the trimmed V and J ends, which lost 4 bases and 0 bases, there was a span of 16 bases. The V gene's germline CDR1 is PRHDT and CDR2 FYEKMQ (reference sequence). Written as DNA, the CDR3 is TGTGCCAGCAGCTCCGGGACGGGGGATGTAGCCAAAAACATTCAGTACTTC. Translation gives CASSSGTGDVAKNIQYF.

This rearrangement joins TRBV15 to TRBJ2-5; D remains unclear. Germline values: CDR1 LNHNV, CDR2 YYDKDF (reference sequence). V lost 0 bases, J lost 4 bases, and 3 bases lay in between. The CDR3 covers 12 residues. The CDR3 sequence: CATSRDRETQYF. The CDR3 DNA sequence: TGTGCCACCAGCAGAGACCGAGAGACCCAGTACTTC.

The V call is TRBV5-1, the J call TRBJ2-1; no definite D call. The CDR3 is 14 amino acids. Germline CDR1 and CDR2: SGHRS and YFSETQ. V lost 0 bases and J lost 4, with 8 bases in between. In DNA form, the CDR3 reads TGCGCCAGCAGCTTGGGTCTGAATTACAATGAGCAGTTCTTC. It specifies CASSLGLNYNEQFF.

The rearrangement uses TRBV5-1 and TRBJ2-4, with 8 nucleotides matching TRBD2. V trimming: 4 bases; J trimming: 1 base; junction bases outside the gene matches: 13. Per the germline V gene, CDR1 is SGHRS and CDR2 is YFSETQ. The CDR3 is made up of 18 amino acids. In DNA form, the CDR3 reads TGCGCCAGCAGCCAGGAGCCTATCCGGGAGGGTGCCAAAAACATTCAGTACTTC. It encodes CASSQEPIREGAKNIQYF.

The chain links TRBV7-9 to TRBJ1-4, with 9 nucleotides matching TRBD1. Per germline, CDR1 SEHNR and CDR2 FQNEAQ (reference sequence). CDR3 size: 15 residues. The V and J ends lost 5 bases and 3 bases, in that order; junction bases with no gene match: 4. In DNA, the CDR3 is TGTGCCAGCAGCCCGGGACAGGGACCTAATGAAAAACTGTTTTTT. Its translation: CASSPGQGPNEKLFF.